This entry lists 32 T cell receptor beta chains sequenced from one sample in a study of response to subunit inactivated influenza vaccine (dated by TCRdb to 2016 to 2019). The library relied on RT-PCR. Data came from an Illumina HiSeq 2500. The public reads were reanalyzed by TCRdb: fastp trimming at Q25, MiXCR alignment, in-frame beta chains only. Each record represents a unique CDR3 protein, reported with the most common genes and DNA among its rows. The sample yields 650,000 to 700,000 distinct CDR3 sequences; roughly 14% were counted once. About 9.9% of the sample rests with the top ten. This sample comprised PBMCs from blood, obtained approximately 13 days after vaccination. The receptors here all came from a man aged 45-65 years who received an inactivated influenza vaccine. Donor details come from another sample of the same person, matched by shared clones.

The J gene is TRBJ1-2, the V gene TRBV15; a weak D match, TRBD1 (6 bases). CDR3 length equals 14 residues. V dropped 6 bases and J dropped 3 bases, with 14 bases sitting between them. CDR1 is LNHNV, CDR2 YYDKDF, per germline (reference sequence). CDR3 region: CATSMRGVDYGYTF. For the CDR3, the DNA is TGTGCCACCAGTATGAGGGGGGTTGACTATGGCTACACCTTC.

This clonotype has only a few counts. V usage is TRBV3-1 and J usage is TRBJ1-1, with D hard to call. The CDR3 sequence is 15 residues long. Germline values: CDR1 LGHDT, CDR2 YNNKEL (reference sequence). V lost 4 bases and J 2 bases, leaving 14 bases between the germline ends. For the CDR3, the DNA is TGTGCCAGCAGCCCCAAGGGCCACAGAAACACTGAAGCTTTCTTT. Its protein product is CASSPKGHRNTEAFF. The whole variable domain, remainder taken from reference TRBV3-1 and TRBJ1-1, is DTAVSQTPKYLVTQMGNDKSIKCEQNLGHDTMYWYKQDSKKFLKIMFSYNNKELIINETVPNRFSPKSPDKAHLNLHINSLELGDSAVYFCASSPKGHRNTEAFFGQGTRLTVV.

The chain recombines TRBV10-3 with TRBJ2-2, with 9 nucleotides matching TRBD1. Germline CDR1 is ENHRY and CDR2 is SYGVKD. The CDR3 sequence is 14 residues long. Losses at the gene ends were 10 bases for V and 3 bases for J; bases not matched to a gene: 6. CDR3 sequence reads: CATNDRGDTGELFF. The CDR3 DNA is TGTGCCACCAACGACAGGGGGGACACCGGGGAGCTGTTTTTT.

This clonotype turned up a few times. V is TRBV5-1 and J is TRBJ2-5; 12 bases align to TRBD2. Trimming removed 4 bases from V and 11 bases from J; junction bases left unmatched: 12. CDR3 length: 15 amino acids. Looked up from germline, CDR1 is SGHRS and CDR2 is YFSETQ. CDR3 sequence reads: CASSEGLAGTTSQYF. The CDR3 DNA sequence: TGCGCCAGCAGCGAAGGACTAGCGGGGACAACGTCGCAGTACTTC.

The CDR3 DNA reads TGTGCCAGCAGCTTGGGGGACAGGAGCTCCTACGAGCAGTACTTC. Residues: CASSLGDRSSYEQYF. The chain recombines TRBV7-9 with TRBJ2-7; 8 nucleotides match TRBD1. J lost 0 bases, V lost 3 bases, and 4 bases had no gene match. Germline V lookup: CDR1 SEHNR, CDR2 FQNEAQ (reference sequence). The CDR3 sequence is 15 residues long.

The rearrangement uses TRBV5-1 and TRBJ2-5, with 7 bases fitting TRBD2. V dropped 7 bases and J dropped 1; count of bases not matched to a gene: 13. The CDR3 covers 16 residues. The V gene's germline CDR1 is SGHRS and CDR2 YFSETQ. The CDR3, as DNA: TGCGCCAGCCTGAGGGGCGGGGGTCAACGCCAAGAGACCCAGTACTTC. Translation gives CASLRGGGQRQETQYF.

Turning to this clonotype: This may be a read error: a much more frequent sequence differs by one nucleotide. V gene TRBV7-9 combines with J gene TRBJ2-2; D remains ambiguous. Between the trimmed V and J ends, which lost 3 bases and 1 base, there was a span of 6 bases. The CDR3 covers 14 residues. Germline V gene sequence: CDR1 SEHNR, CDR2 FQNEAQ (reference sequence). The CDR3 sequence is CASSFWENTGELFF. CDR3 bases: TGTGCCAGCAGCTTTTGGGAGAACACCGGGGAGCTGTTTTTT.

This clonotype was found a few times. J is TRBJ2-5 and V is TRBV20-1; 9 bases align to TRBD2. Germline V gene sequence: CDR1 DFQATT, CDR2 SNEGSKA (reference sequence). V shed 2 bases and J 5 bases; nucleotides not matched to a gene: 9. The length of the CDR3 is 15 residues. The CDR3 DNA is TGCAGTGCTAGAACCGGGACTAGCCCCAGCGAGACCCAGTACTTC. Protein sequence: CSARTGTSPSETQYF.

The sample holds a few counts of this clonotype. The chain couples TRBV11-2 to TRBJ2-3; a possible D gene is TRBD2 (6 bases). Germline V gene data show CDR1 as SGHAT and CDR2 as FQNNGV. The length of the CDR3 is 16 residues. Deletions cut 0 bases from V and 4 bases from J, with 14 bases between. The CDR3 loop reads CASSLDNWRGPDTQYF. CDR3 DNA sequence: TGTGCCAGCAGCTTAGATAATTGGCGGGGACCAGATACGCAGTATTTT.

This clonotype was seen a handful of times. V and J are TRBV12-3 or TRBV12-4 and TRBJ2-1; tentative D call: TRBD2 (6 bases). Deletions cut 6 bases from V and 6 bases from J, with 15 bases between. The CDR3 totals 14 residues. The CDR3 DNA reads TGTGCCAGCAGCACGTACCGGGGAGGCAATGAGCAGTTCTTC. It yields the protein CASSTYRGGNEQFF.

The V call is TRBV27, the J call TRBJ2-2; a possible D gene is TRBD2 (6 bases). Trimming pared 3 bases from V and 3 bases from J, leaving 14 bases between. In germline, CDR1 is MNHEY, CDR2 SMNVEV (reference sequence). CDR3 length: 16 amino acids. The CDR3 DNA reads TGTGCCAGCAGTTTCATCGCGGGGAGTGACACCGGGGAGCTGTTTTTT. The encoded protein is CASSFIAGSDTGELFF.

The chain carries TRBV11-2 and TRBJ1-6; D might be TRBD1 (5 bases). The length of the CDR3 is 17 residues. V lost 0 bases and J 7 bases, leaving 16 bases between the germline ends. Germline V gene lookup returns CDR1 SGHAT and CDR2 FQNNGV. CDR3 region: CASSLDYPGRVNSPLHF. The CDR3 nucleotides are TGTGCCAGCAGCTTAGACTACCCGGGGCGTGTCAATTCACCCCTCCACTTT.

This chain joins TRBV7-2 and TRBJ2-5; 10 nucleotides line up with TRBD1. V shed 4 bases, J shed 0 bases, and the junction held 5 bases outside the gene matches. From germline, CDR1 is SGHTA and CDR2 FQGNSA. This CDR3 comprises 16 residues. The CDR3 region has the DNA TGTGCCAGCAGCTACCGGACAGGGGGGTACCAAGAGACCCAGTACTTC. Amino acids: CASSYRTGGYQETQYF.

This clonotype appeared a few times. The J gene is TRBJ1-1, the V gene TRBV12-3 or TRBV12-4; D remains ambiguous. CDR3 size: 14 residues. Deletions cut 0 bases from V and 1 base from J, with 6 bases between. The CDR3 here is CASSLAVGNTEAFF. The CDR3 region has the DNA TGTGCCAGCAGTTTAGCGGTAGGGAACACTGAAGCTTTCTTT.

The rearrangement joins TRBV5-1 to TRBJ2-7, with 8 bases that match TRBD2. V shed 3 bases and J 1 base; nucleotides not matched to a gene: 9. Germline CDR1 SGHRS, CDR2 YFSETQ. This CDR3 region has 16 residues. In nucleotides, the CDR3 is TGCGCCAGCAGCTCGGCGCCGGGGGGGGTATCCTACGAGCAGTACTTC. Its translation is CASSSAPGGVSYEQYF.

The chain links TRBV24-1 to TRBJ2-7; possible D gene TRBD1, 7 bases. Germline V gene sequence: CDR1 KGHDR, CDR2 SFDVKD. This CDR3 has 15 residues. V lost 1 base, J lost 3 bases, and 12 bases lay in between. DNA of the CDR3: TGTGCCACCAGTGATTTAACAGGGGAGGACTACGAGCAGTACTTC. Protein sequence: CATSDLTGEDYEQYF.

This chain connects TRBV5-1 to TRBJ1-5, with D perhaps matching TRBD1 (6 bases). V was clipped by 3 bases and J by 8 bases, with 18 bases between them. The CDR3 consists of 15 residues. In germline, CDR1 is SGHRS, CDR2 YFSETQ. The CDR3 region has the DNA TGCGCCAGCAGCTCTGGACAGACGCCGGGTGAGCCCCAGCATTTT. It specifies CASSSGQTPGEPQHF. Variable domain in full (rest from reference TRBV5-1 and TRBJ1-5): KAGVTQTPRYLIKTRGQQVTLSCSPISGHRSVSWYQQTPGQGLQFLFEYFSETQRNKGNFPGRFSGRQFSNSRSEMNVSTLELGDSALYLCASSSGQTPGEPQHFGDGTRLSIL.

The rearrangement links TRBV7-2 to TRBJ2-5, with 10 bases fitting TRBD1. CDR1 and CDR2 (germline): SGHTA, FQGNSA. The CDR3 is 16 amino acids. V shed 3 bases and J 1 base; nucleotides not matched to a gene: 5. Written as DNA, the CDR3 is TGTGCCAGCAGCTTGGGCCGGACAGGGGGCCAAGAGACCCAGTACTTC. This encodes CASSLGRTGGQETQYF.

A few counts support this clonotype. This chain joins TRBV7-6 and TRBJ2-5; possibly TRBD2 for D (6 bases). Trimming removed 1 base from V and 4 bases from J, with 16 bases in between. CDR1 is SGHVS, CDR2 FNYEAQ, per germline. The CDR3 extends over 16 amino acids. CDR3 nucleotides: TGTGCCAGCAGCTTAGGGACTACCCACGCGGTAGAGACCCAGTACTTC. Residues: CASSLGTTHAVETQYF.

V usage is TRBV11-1 and J usage is TRBJ2-7; D remains unclear. The length of the CDR3 is 13 residues. V lost 3 bases, J lost 3 bases, and 9 bases lay in between. Germline CDR1 is SGHAT and CDR2 is FQDESV (reference sequence). The DNA for the CDR3 is TGTGCCAGCAGCTTTCGACAACACTACGAGCAGTACTTC. Translation gives CASSFRQHYEQYF.

This clonotype was counted ten times or more. As DNA, the CDR3 is TGTGCCAGCAGTTTTTTGCGGGAGGGCCCCGATACGCAGTATTTT. Protein product: CASSFLREGPDTQYF. The V gene is TRBV12-3 or TRBV12-4, the J gene TRBJ2-3; 9 nucleotides line up with TRBD2. CDR3 length equals 15 residues. With V trimmed by 3 bases and J by 6 bases, 7 bases remained unmatched.

This sequence joins TRBV10-3 and TRBJ2-7; the D gene could be TRBD1 or TRBD2 (6 bases each). CDR3 length equals 14 residues. Trimming shortened V by 2 bases and J by 4 bases, and 12 bases separated the two germline ends. The germline gives CDR1 ENHRY, CDR2 SYGVKD. This CDR3 reads CAISERGANYEQYF. The CDR3, as DNA: TGTGCCATCAGTGAGAGGGGGGCTAATTACGAGCAGTACTTC.

The chain has TRBV7-2 and TRBJ1-5; TRBD1 matches 8 bases. This CDR3 spans 14 amino acids. CDR1 is SGHTA and CDR2 is FQGNSA in the germline V gene. V dropped 4 bases and J dropped 9; count of bases not matched to a gene: 8. CDR3 sequence (DNA): TGTGCCAGCAGCTCTGGACAGGGAGTGCGGCCCCAGCATTTT. Translation: CASSSGQGVRPQHF.

This clonotype has only a few counts. The CDR3 reads CSASFGANVLTF. The DNA for the CDR3 is TGCAGTGCTAGCTTCGGGGCCAACGTCCTGACTTTC. The chain uses TRBV20-1 and TRBJ2-6; D remains unclear. The CDR3 runs to 12 residues. V was trimmed by 3 bases and J by 4 bases, leaving 4 bases between them. Germline assignment: CDR1 DFQATT and CDR2 SNEGSKA (reference sequence).

This clonotype was counted only a few times. This rearrangement joins TRBV6-1 to TRBJ1-6; the D gene is possibly TRBD1 (6 bases). CDR3 length: 17 amino acids. Germline assignment: CDR1 MNHNS and CDR2 SASEGT. The germline V and J ends were trimmed by 1 base and 10 bases, with 20 bases remaining between them. CDR3 amino acids: CASSEEGGQGSRSPLHF. CDR3 nucleotide sequence: TGTGCCAGCAGTGAAGAAGGTGGCCAGGGGAGCCGGTCACCCCTCCACTTT.

This clonotype was seen a handful of times. V and J are TRBV5-1 and TRBJ2-5; D not resolved. V was pared by 1 base and J by 0 bases, with 10 bases between. The CDR3 covers 15 residues. Germline V gives CDR1 SGHRS, CDR2 YFSETQ. In DNA form, the CDR3 reads TGCGCCAGCAGCTTGTTTGCTAGGAACCAAGAGACCCAGTACTTC. Translated: CASSLFARNQETQYF. The complete variable domain, with remaining parts taken from reference TRBV5-1 and TRBJ2-5, reads KAGVTQTPRYLIKTRGQQVTLSCSPISGHRSVSWYQQTPGQGLQFLFEYFSETQRNKGNFPGRFSGRQFSNSRSEMNVSTLELGDSALYLCASSLFARNQETQYFGPGTRLLVL.

The rearrangement links TRBV7-9 to TRBJ1-4, with D possibly matching TRBD1 (6 bases). The CDR3 is 14 residues long. Trimming shortened V by 1 base and J by 7 bases, and 10 bases separated the two germline ends. In germline, CDR1 is SEHNR, CDR2 FQNEAQ (reference sequence). The CDR3 bases are TGTGCCAGCAGCTTAGTTGGACAGCCTGAAAAACTGTTTTTT. Translation: CASSLVGQPEKLFF. The full variable domain, its missing parts supplied by reference TRBV7-9 and TRBJ1-4, is DTGVSQNPRHKITKRGQNVTFRCDPISEHNRLYWYRQTLGQGPEFLTYFQNEAQLEKSRLLSDRFSAERPKGSFSTLEIQRTEQGDSAMYLCASSLVGQPEKLFFGSGTQLSVL.

This clonotype was detected a few times. V and J are TRBV20-1 and TRBJ2-3, with TRBD1 matching over 9 bases. J gave up 4 bases and V 6 bases, and 11 bases lay outside the gene matches. CDR3 size: 15 residues. Germline CDR1 reads DFQATT; CDR2 reads SNEGSKA (reference sequence). The CDR3, as DNA: TGCAGTGCGTCCCACAGGGGGCGCATCGCAGATACGCAGTATTTT. It yields the protein CSASHRGRIADTQYF.

This clonotype has a count of ten or more. The chain has TRBV11-2 and TRBJ2-7; 8 positions agree with TRBD2. This CDR3 spans 16 amino acids. CDR1 and CDR2 (germline): SGHAT, FQNNGV. V gave up 3 bases and J gave up 2 bases; unmatched junction bases: 9. CDR3 nucleotides: TGTGCCAGCAGCTTTACGAGCGGGGGCCTTCCCTACGAGCAGTACTTC. Protein: CASSFTSGGLPYEQYF.

In this sample, this clonotype turned up a few times. This chain links TRBV10-3 with TRBJ1-4; D is undetermined. Germline V gene data show CDR1 as ENHRY and CDR2 as SYGVKD. This CDR3 comprises 15 residues. Trimming removed 5 bases at V and 4 bases at J, with 14 bases between. The CDR3 loop is CAISQTTGNNEKLFF. CDR3 DNA: TGTGCCATCAGTCAAACGACTGGAAATAATGAAAAACTGTTTTTT.

The rearrangement uses TRBV6-5 and TRBJ2-7; D tentatively reads TRBD1 or TRBD2 (5 bases each). This CDR3 region has 14 residues. The germline V gene has CDR1 MNHEY and CDR2 SVGAGI. The V end lost 0 bases, the J end lost 6 bases, and 12 bases lay between the germline ends. This chain's CDR3 is CASSYSSMRGEQYF. CDR3 nucleotides: TGTGCCAGCAGTTACTCCTCGATGAGGGGCGAGCAGTACTTC.

The chain recombines TRBV6-2 or TRBV6-3 with TRBJ2-1, with 8 bases lining up with TRBD2. Germline V lookup: CDR1 MNHEY, CDR2 SVGEGT. The CDR3 is 13 amino acids. Unmatched junction bases numbered 5, after V lost 8 bases and J lost 5 bases. The CDR3 spells CASSGGTHNEQFF. CDR3 bases: TGTGCCAGCTCGGGAGGGACCCACAATGAGCAGTTCTTC.